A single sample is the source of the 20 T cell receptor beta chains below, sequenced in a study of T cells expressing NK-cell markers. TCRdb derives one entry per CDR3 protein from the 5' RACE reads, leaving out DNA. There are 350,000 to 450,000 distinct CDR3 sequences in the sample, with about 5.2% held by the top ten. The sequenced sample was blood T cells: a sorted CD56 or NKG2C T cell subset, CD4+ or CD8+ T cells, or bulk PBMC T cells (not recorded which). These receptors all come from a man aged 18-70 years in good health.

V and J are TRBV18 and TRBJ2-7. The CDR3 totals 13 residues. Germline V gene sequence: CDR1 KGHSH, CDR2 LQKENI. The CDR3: CASSPRVVDEQYF.

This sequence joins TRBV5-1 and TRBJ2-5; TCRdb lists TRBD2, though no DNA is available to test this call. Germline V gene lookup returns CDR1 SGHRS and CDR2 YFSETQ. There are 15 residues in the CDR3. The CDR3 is CASSARSGGRETQYF.

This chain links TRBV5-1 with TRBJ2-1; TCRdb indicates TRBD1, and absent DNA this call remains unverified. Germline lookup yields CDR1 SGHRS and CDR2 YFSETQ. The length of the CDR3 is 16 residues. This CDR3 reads CASSLDGTGAYNEQFF. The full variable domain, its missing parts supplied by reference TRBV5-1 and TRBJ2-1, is KAGVTQTPRYLIKTRGQQVTLSCSPISGHRSVSWYQQTPGQGLQFLFEYFSETQRNKGNFPGRFSGRQFSNSRSEMNVSTLELGDSALYLCASSLDGTGAYNEQFFGPGTRLTVL.

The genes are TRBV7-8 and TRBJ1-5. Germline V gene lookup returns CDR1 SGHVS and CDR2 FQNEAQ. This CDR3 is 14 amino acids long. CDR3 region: CASSLVVGPQPQHF. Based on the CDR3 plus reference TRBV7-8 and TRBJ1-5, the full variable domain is GAGVSQSPRYKVAKRGQDVALRCDPISGHVSLFWYQQALGQGPEFLTYFQNEAQLDKSGLPSDRFFAERPEGSVSTLKIQRTQQEDSAVYLCASSLVVGPQPQHFGDGTRLSIL.

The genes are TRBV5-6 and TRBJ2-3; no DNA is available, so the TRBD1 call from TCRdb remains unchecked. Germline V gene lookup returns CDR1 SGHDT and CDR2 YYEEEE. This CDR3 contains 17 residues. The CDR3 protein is CASSLKQVAGGTDTQYF.

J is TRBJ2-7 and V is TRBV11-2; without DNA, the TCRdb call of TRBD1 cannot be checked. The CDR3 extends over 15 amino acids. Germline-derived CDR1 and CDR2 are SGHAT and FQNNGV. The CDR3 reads CASSSMQGARGEQYF.

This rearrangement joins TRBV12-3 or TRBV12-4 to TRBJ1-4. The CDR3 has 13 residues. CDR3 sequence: CASSLSMGEKLFF.

The CDR3 here is CASSLGEGVWYGYTF. J is TRBJ1-2 and V is TRBV7-9; TCRdb calls TRBD1, which cannot be checked without DNA. This CDR3 spans 15 amino acids. Germline CDR1 and CDR2: SEHNR and FQNEAQ (reference sequence).

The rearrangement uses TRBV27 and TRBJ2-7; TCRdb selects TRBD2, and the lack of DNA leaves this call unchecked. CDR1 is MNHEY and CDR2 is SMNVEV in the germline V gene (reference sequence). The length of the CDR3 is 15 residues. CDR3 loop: CASSLVSGGSNEQYF.

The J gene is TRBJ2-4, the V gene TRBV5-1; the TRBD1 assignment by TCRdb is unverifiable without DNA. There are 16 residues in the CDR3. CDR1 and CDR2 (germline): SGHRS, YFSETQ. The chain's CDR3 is CASGFRDRLAKNIQYF.

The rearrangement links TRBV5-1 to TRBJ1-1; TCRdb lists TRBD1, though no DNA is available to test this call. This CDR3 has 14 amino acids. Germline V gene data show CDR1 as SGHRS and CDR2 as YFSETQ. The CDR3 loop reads CASSSGVYRGEAFF.

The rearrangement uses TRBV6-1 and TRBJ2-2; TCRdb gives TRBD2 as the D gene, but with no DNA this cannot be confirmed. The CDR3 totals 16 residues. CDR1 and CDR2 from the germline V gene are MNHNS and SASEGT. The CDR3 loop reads CASSRTSGETTGELFF.

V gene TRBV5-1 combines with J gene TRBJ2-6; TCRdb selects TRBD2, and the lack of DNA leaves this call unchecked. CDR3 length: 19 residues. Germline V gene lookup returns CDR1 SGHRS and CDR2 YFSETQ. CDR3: CASSLEFLAGASGANVLTF.

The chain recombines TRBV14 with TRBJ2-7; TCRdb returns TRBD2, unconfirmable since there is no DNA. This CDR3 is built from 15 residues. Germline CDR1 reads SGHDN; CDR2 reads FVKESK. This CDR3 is CASSHIRASGYEQYF. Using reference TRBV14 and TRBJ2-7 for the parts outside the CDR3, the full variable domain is EAGVTQFPSHSVIEKGQTVTLRCDPISGHDNLYWYRRVMGKEIKFLLHFVKESKQDESGMPNNRFLAERTGGTYSTLKVQPAELEDSGVYFCASSHIRASGYEQYFGPGTRLTVT.

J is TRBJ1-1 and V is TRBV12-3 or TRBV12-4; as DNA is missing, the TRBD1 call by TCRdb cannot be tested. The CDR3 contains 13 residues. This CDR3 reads CASSGGFNTEAFF.

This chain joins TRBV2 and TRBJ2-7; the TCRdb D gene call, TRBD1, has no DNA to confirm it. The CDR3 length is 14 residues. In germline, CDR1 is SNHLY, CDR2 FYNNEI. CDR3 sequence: CATVRQGPSYEQYF.

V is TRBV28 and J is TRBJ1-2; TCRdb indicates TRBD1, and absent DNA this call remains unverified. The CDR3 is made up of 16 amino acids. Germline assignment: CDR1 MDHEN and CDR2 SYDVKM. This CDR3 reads CASSLPWRGKIYGYTF.

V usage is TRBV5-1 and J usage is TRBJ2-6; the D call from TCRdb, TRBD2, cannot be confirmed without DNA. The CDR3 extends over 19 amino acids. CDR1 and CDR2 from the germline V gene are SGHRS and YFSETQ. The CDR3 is CASSAGPRVGSSGANVLTF. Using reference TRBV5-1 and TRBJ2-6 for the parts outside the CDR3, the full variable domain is KAGVTQTPRYLIKTRGQQVTLSCSPISGHRSVSWYQQTPGQGLQFLFEYFSETQRNKGNFPGRFSGRQFSNSRSEMNVSTLELGDSALYLCASSAGPRVGSSGANVLTFGAGSRLTVL.

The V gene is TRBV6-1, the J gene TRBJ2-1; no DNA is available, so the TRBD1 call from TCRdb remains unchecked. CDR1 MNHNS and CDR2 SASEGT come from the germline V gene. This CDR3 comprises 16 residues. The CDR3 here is CASKVKTGNHPYEQFF.

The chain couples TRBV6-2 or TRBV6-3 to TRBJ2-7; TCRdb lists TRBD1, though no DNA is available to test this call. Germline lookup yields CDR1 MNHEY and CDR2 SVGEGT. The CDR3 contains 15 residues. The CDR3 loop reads CASSLDRGYWVEQYF.